This T cell receptor beta chain came from a study of PD-1 blockade in classical Hodgkin lymphoma (dated by TCRdb to 2020 to 2022). General notes on the study: To define a peripheral blood immune signature of response to PD-1 blockade in classical Hodgkin lymphoma, the study combined TCR beta sequencing with CyTOF.

The time point label here, explained by the study, means: newly diagnosed, previously untreated cHL patient sample. CD4+ T cells were purified from thawed PBMCs by magnetic negative selection with a Miltenyi CD4+ T cell isolation kit. As a comparison group for the relapsed/refractory trial patients, PBMCs from patients with newly diagnosed, previously untreated classical Hodgkin lymphoma were sequenced. Peripheral blood was collected in 8 mL Vacutainer Cell Preparation Tubes, from which PBMCs were isolated by centrifugation and then cryopreserved. Purified CD4+ and CD8+ fractions were prepared only for cases in which an additional PBMC sample was available. Magnetically labelled cells were depleted on LS columns in a quadroMACS separator, and the flow-through was collected as the purified fraction. The Qiagen DNeasy kit was used to extract genomic DNA from unsorted PBMCs and from the negatively selected CD4+ and CD8+ fractions. Using primers that anneal to V and J segments, immunoSEQ multiplex PCR amplified the TCR beta CDR3 regions. Amplification bias was minimized using a synthetic immune receptor repertoire, and residual bias was removed computationally after sequencing. In the original analysis: Repertoire diversity was quantified as the Shannon entropy index using custom Python scripts. The unsorted, CD4+ and CD8+ repertoires were each analyzed separately, with the exception of combined analyses, where CD4+ and CD8+ sequences were merged in silico. The clones in this table, taken by TCRdb from immuneACCESS, are in-frame only. Not every clone is retained; where verified, under half of the shortfall comes from an unresolved V gene, and the cause of the rest is unknown. The V and J calls and clone size are taken from that table; D and trimming were inferred from the DNA. A total of around 16,000 clones appear in this sample, about 86% of them only once. The top ten constitute over 0.65% of the sample.

CDR1 and CDR2 were assigned from the germline V gene (reference sequence) as SGHKS and YYEKEE. V is clipped by 4 bases and J by 0 bases, and the sequence between their germline boundaries is 5 bases long. There are 13 amino acids in the CDR3, from cysteine to phenylalanine inclusive. The sequence is cut down to CDR3 DNA, 39 bases in frame from base 1. About this clone itself: Its antigen is currently not known. The input lacks base qualities; no much larger clone sits a single base away.

Overall study results and their limits: Baseline TCR diversity was reported as lower in newly diagnosed patients than in healthy donors, and lower still in relapsed/refractory patients. The study was limited to a single clinical trial cohort, and causes of repertoire differences, possibly disease activity or prior therapy, remained undefined.

Sequences were obtained from CD4+ T cells from blood. This receptor chain uses TRBV5-5 and TRBJ2-4; the D assignment is uncertain and may be TRBD1 or TRBD2, with 5 bases supporting each. The sequence was collected from a human donor with classical Hodgkin lymphoma. The CDR3 protein is CASSGTAKNIQYF. The bases are TGTGCCAGCAGCGGGACAGCCAAAAACATTCAGTACTTC. The CDR3 plus the reference TRBV5-5 and TRBJ2-4 genes for the other parts give the full variable domain: DAGVTQSPTHLIKTRGQQVTLRCSPISGHKSVSWYQQVLGQGPQFIFQYYEKEERGRGNFPDRFSARQFPNYSSELNVNALLLGDSALYLCASSGTAKNIQYFGAGTRLSVL.